This TCR beta chain stems from a study of OX40 agonist ivuxolimab in advanced cancers. Here immunoSEQ multiplex PCR was the method, and the copy in TCRdb shows in-frame clones only, minus some. The data contain fewer than 45,000 clones, around four fifths of them singletons. V lost 4 bases and J lost 3, with 13 bases in between. The CDR3 runs to 15 residues. Germline CDR1 is SGDLS and CDR2 is YYNGEE. The clonotype comes from an adult with an advanced solid tumor such as melanoma, head and neck, liver or kidney cancer. Sequencing was performed on CD4+ or CD8+ T cells sorted from blood, taken in a trial of the OX40 agonist ivuxolimab. The chain has TRBV9 and TRBJ1-4; D gene uncertain. This CDR3 reads CASSPRPEANEKLFF. CDR3 DNA: TGTGCCAGCAGCCCTCGCCCTGAGGCTAATGAAAAACTGTTTTTT.